This is a list of T cell receptor beta chains from one sample in a study of blood T cell repertoires in COVID-19. Assay used: immunoSEQ multiplex PCR; TCRdb lists only in-frame clones, some missing. Of about 300,000 clones in the sample, roughly nine tenths were seen once. The sequencing input was PBMCs or T cells enriched from blood (not recorded which). The receptors were sampled from a woman in her late teens or twenties who had recovered from COVID-19. The CDR3 runs from the conserved cysteine through the conserved F or W. Fields, in order: V gene, J gene, clone size, D gene, CDR3 protein, CDR3 DNA. A D gene is named only where the DNA matches it firmly. Rows give clone size only sometimes, using once, few, many, or a class for an expanded clone.

>TRBV3-1/TRBV3-2|TRBJ2-5|few|NA
CASSPTKYF
TGTGCCAGCAGCCCCACTAAGTACTTC
>TRBV7-3|TRBJ2-2|NA|TRBD2
CASSLGLAGATGELFF
TGTGCCAGCAGCCTGGGACTAGCGGGAGCCACCGGGGAGCTGTTTTTT
>TRBV28|TRBJ1-1|NA|NA
CASSLSSTEAFF
TGTGCCAGCAGTTTATCGTCCACTGAAGCTTTCTTT
>TRBV6-2/TRBV6-3|TRBJ1-1|NA|TRBD1
CASSYPRGVNTEAFF
TGTGCCAGCAGTTACCCCAGGGGGGTTAACACTGAAGCTTTCTTT
>TRBV6-5|TRBJ1-3|NA|NA
CATSTYNSGNTIYF
TGTGCCACCTCGACTTACAACTCTGGAAACACCATATATTTT
>TRBV19|TRBJ1-6|once|TRBD1
CASSNTPGQRNSPLHF
TGTGCCAGTAGTAACACCCCGGGACAGAGAAATTCACCCCTCCACTTT
>TRBV27|TRBJ2-1|NA|TRBD2
CASSSNSGGDSNEQFF
TGTGCCAGCAGTTCCAATAGCGGGGGGGACTCCAATGAGCAGTTCTTC
>TRBV29-1|TRBJ2-7|NA|NA
CSVESGYEQYF
TGCAGCGTTGAAAGCGGGTACGAGCAGTACTTC
>TRBV29-1|TRBJ2-7|NA|NA
CSVRTVAGYEQYF
TGCAGCGTACGGACAGTCGCGGGCTACGAGCAGTACTTC
>TRBV19|TRBJ1-2|NA|NA
CASRSQGNYGYTF
TGTGCCAGTAGGTCGCAGGGGAACTATGGCTACACCTTC
>TRBV5-1|TRBJ2-7|NA|NA
CASSLGGPYEQYF
TGCGCCAGCAGCTTGGGCGGGCCCTACGAGCAGTACTTC
>TRBV10-2|TRBJ2-2|many|NA
CASTDKNTGELFF
TGCGCCAGCACGGACAAAAACACCGGGGAGCTGTTTTTT
>TRBV19|TRBJ1-2|NA|TRBD1
CATKGGQVPYGYTF
TGTGCCACAAAGGGGGGACAGGTGCCCTATGGCTACACCTTC
>TRBV11-3|TRBJ2-7|NA|NA
CASSLDSGEQYF
TGTGCCAGCAGCTTAGATAGCGGCGAGCAGTACTTC
>TRBV11-3|TRBJ2-4|NA|NA
CASSLIGMGSKNIQYF
TGTGCCAGCAGCCTGATCGGGATGGGGTCCAAAAACATTCAGTACTTC
>TRBV30|TRBJ2-5|NA|TRBD2
CAWSLRLAGVETQYF
TGTGCCTGGAGTCTAAGACTAGCGGGGGTGGAGACCCAGTACTTC
>TRBV19|TRBJ2-5|once|TRBD1
CASSTQGGTGVHF
TGTGCCAGTAGTACCCAAGGCGGGACAGGCGTCCACTTC
>TRBV2|TRBJ2-1|NA|TRBD2
CASRPSGRSSYNEQFF
TGTGCCAGCAGACCTAGCGGCAGAAGCTCCTACAATGAGCAGTTCTTC
>TRBV9|TRBJ2-1|NA|TRBD2
CASSVGSSGSINEQFF
TGTGCCAGCAGCGTAGGATCTAGCGGGAGCATCAATGAGCAGTTCTTC
>TRBV6-2/TRBV6-3|TRBJ2-7|once|NA
CASSYIAVRYEQYF
TGTGCCAGCAGTTACATAGCAGTCCGCTACGAGCAGTACTTC
>TRBV29-1|TRBJ2-7|NA|TRBD1
CSVRTGGNNEQYF
TGCAGCGTTAGGACAGGGGGCAATAACGAGCAGTACTTC
>TRBV15|TRBJ1-3|once|NA
CATSRDQGSGNTIYF
TGTGCCACCAGCAGAGATCAGGGTTCTGGAAACACCATATATTTT
>TRBV27|TRBJ2-7|few|NA
CASSLADSPLYEQYF
TGTGCCAGCAGTTTAGCGGACAGCCCCCTTTACGAGCAGTACTTC
>TRBV24-1|TRBJ2-1|NA|TRBD2
CATSDALAGGPTEQFF
TGTGCCACCAGTGATGCACTAGCGGGAGGGCCTACTGAGCAGTTCTTC
>TRBV3-1/TRBV3-2|TRBJ2-7|NA|TRBD1
CASSQAWDRGNEQYF
TGTGCCAGCAGCCAAGCCTGGGACAGGGGAAACGAGCAGTACTTC
>TRBV12-3/TRBV12-4|TRBJ2-2|NA|NA
CASSIPPAGELFF
TGTGCCAGCAGTATCCCCCCCGCCGGGGAGCTGTTTTTT
>TRBV14|TRBJ2-7|NA|NA
CASSRGLNYEQYF
TGTGCCAGCAGCCGCGGACTAAACTACGAGCAGTACTTC
>TRBV11-2|TRBJ2-1|NA|TRBD1
CASSLRDRRNNEQFF
TGTGCCAGCAGCCTGAGGGACAGGAGAAACAATGAGCAGTTCTTC
>TRBV12-3/TRBV12-4|TRBJ1-5|NA|TRBD1
CASSPGGNQPQHF
TGTGCCAGCAGTCCAGGGGGTAATCAGCCCCAGCATTTT
>TRBV10-1|TRBJ2-1|NA|TRBD2
CASSESRSGGGYNEQFF
TGCGCCAGCAGTGAATCTAGGAGCGGGGGGGGCTACAATGAGCAGTTCTTC
>TRBV4-1|TRBJ1-2|NA|TRBD1
CASSLARDRASYGYTF
TGCGCCAGCAGCCTGGCCCGGGACAGAGCATCCTATGGCTACACCTTC
>TRBV30|TRBJ1-3|once|NA
CAWNSIYFASGNTIYF
TGTGCCTGGAATTCAATATACTTCGCCTCTGGAAACACCATATATTTT
>TRBV5-1|TRBJ2-1|NA|NA
CASSSGSREQFF
TGCGCCAGCAGTTCAGGGTCTAGGGAGCAGTTCTTC
>TRBV14|TRBJ1-2|NA|NA
CASSPVGVIYGYTF
TGTGCCAGCAGCCCGGTAGGGGTTATCTATGGCTACACCTTC
>TRBV28|TRBJ2-7|NA|TRBD2
CASSPLTSGRRYEQYF
TGTGCCAGCAGTCCCCTAACTAGCGGGAGGAGGTACGAGCAGTACTTC
>TRBV7-9|TRBJ2-7|NA|TRBD1
CASSPPGQGGEQYF
TGTGCCAGCAGCCCCCCAGGACAGGGGGGCGAGCAGTACTTC
>TRBV25-1|TRBJ2-2|NA|NA
CASSEFQNTGELFF
TGTGCCAGCAGTGAATTTCAGAACACCGGGGAGCTGTTTTTT
>TRBV12-3/TRBV12-4|TRBJ1-2|NA|TRBD1
CASRLQGAGGYTF
TGTGCCAGCAGACTACAGGGGGCTGGTGGCTACACCTTC
>TRBV7-2|TRBJ2-3|NA|NA
CASSSTGFVTDTQYF
TGTGCCAGCAGCTCAACAGGGTTCGTGACAGATACGCAGTATTTT
>TRBV14|TRBJ1-4|NA|TRBD1
CASSQVPGGREKLFF
TGTGCCAGCAGCCAAGTTCCAGGGGGCAGAGAAAAACTGTTTTTT
>TRBV5-1|TRBJ1-2|NA|TRBD1
CASSPGQGARNGYTF
TGCGCCAGCAGCCCGGGACAGGGGGCGCGTAATGGCTACACCTTC
>TRBV11-2|TRBJ1-4|NA|NA
CASSPSFNTDTHNEKLFF
TGTGCCAGCAGCCCATCCTTTAATACGGACACTCATAATGAAAAACTGTTTTTT
>TRBV28|TRBJ2-1|NA|TRBD2
CATSLREGLNEQFF
TGTGCCACCTCCTTGCGGGAGGGTTTAAATGAGCAGTTCTTC
>TRBV7-7|TRBJ1-5|NA|NA
CPGPGKAYGNQPQHF
TGCCCTGGGCCAGGGAAGGCTTATGGCAATCAGCCCCAGCATTTT
>TRBV27|TRBJ2-5|NA|TRBD1
CASSTLGQITETQYF
TGTGCCAGCAGTACGTTGGGACAGATCACAGAGACCCAGTACTTC